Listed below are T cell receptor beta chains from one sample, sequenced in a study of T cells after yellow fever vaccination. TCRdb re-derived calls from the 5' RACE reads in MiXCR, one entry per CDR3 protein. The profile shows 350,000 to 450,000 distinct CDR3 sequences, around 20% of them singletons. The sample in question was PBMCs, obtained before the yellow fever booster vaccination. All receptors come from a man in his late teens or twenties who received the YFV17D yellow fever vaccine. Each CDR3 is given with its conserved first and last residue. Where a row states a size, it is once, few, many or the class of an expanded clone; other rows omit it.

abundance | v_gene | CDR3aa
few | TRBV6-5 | CASSRQGAEFDEQFF
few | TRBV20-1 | CSAREQGVGSPLHF
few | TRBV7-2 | CASSLGSGVNNEQFF
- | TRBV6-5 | CASNPGGAGNQPQHF
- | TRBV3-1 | CASSQGTSSPLHF
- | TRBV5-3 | CARSLKGQENTEAFF
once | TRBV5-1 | CASSLVQSPYNEQFF
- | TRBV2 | CASSDQRGTVGYTF
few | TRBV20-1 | CSAPGQAFSGNTIYF
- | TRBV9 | CASSSSGGFVAQYF
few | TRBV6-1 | CASSEVAANTEAFF
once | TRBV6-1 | CASSGRTGGHQPQHF
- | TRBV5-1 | CASSWGLGTDTQYF
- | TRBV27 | CASSWVGRLTDEQFF
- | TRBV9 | CASGGTGPIYNSPLHF
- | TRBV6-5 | CASARDGSNYGYTF
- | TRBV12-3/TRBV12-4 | CASRQGTRTYNEQFF
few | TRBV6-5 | CASSYSRRGYYTF
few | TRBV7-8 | CASSALGGGGTEAFF
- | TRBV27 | CASRLTGATGDTQYF
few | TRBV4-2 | CASSQVHTGVNTEAFF
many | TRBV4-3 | CASSRVMNTEAFF
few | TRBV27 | CASSLSASGGRATGELFF
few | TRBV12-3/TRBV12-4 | CASSPTPGWGVDEKLFF
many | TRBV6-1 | CASREPGAPSTEAFF
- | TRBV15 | CATSRGMTGGKTQYF
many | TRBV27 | CASSFRLAGELFF
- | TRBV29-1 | CSVEELWRQGFNTQYF
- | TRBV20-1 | CSANPGLADNEQFF
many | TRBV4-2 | CASSSAGGYKNIQYF
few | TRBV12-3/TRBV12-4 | CASSFRDSTDTQYF
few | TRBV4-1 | CASSRPDLGEGSPLHF
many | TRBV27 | CASRSGLDNEQFF
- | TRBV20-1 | CSARTSQGADEQFF
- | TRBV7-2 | CASSLAGVDDTQYF
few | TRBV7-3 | CASSPTGGSEQFF
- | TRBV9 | CASTDSGGWQFF
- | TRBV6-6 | CASSYGLPNEKLFF
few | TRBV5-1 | CASSLLRGNTEAFF
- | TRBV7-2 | CASSVDRTGELFF
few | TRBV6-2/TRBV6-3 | CASISARASGLTGELFF
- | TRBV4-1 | CASSQDANTEKLFF
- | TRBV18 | CASSERTGAITEAFF
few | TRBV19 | CASNLGVGGEQYF
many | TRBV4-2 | CASSPERGTTYEQYF
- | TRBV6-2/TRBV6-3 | CASSYLVRTTEAFF
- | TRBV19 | CASSIGLRYEQYF
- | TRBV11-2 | CASSERTGLGQPQHF
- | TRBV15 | CATSREQGAGGNQPQHF
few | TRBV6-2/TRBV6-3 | CASKVFPGPYEQYF
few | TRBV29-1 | CSVETLAGDTGELFF
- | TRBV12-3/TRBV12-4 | CASSTMGGNEQFF
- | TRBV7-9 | CASSPPGAGEQYF
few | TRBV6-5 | CASSYSGTGGKGYTF